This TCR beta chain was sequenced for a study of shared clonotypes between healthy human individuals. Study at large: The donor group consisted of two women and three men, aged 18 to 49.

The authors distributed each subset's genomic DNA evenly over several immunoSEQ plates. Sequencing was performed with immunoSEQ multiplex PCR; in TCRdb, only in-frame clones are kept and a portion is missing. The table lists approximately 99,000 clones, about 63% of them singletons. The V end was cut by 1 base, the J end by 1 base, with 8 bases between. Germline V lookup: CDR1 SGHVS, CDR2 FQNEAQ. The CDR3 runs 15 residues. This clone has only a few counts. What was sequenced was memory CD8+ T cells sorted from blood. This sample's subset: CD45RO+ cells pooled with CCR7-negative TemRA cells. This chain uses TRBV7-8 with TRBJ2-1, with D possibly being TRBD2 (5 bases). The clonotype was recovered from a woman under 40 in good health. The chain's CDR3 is CASSLGLLSYNEQFF. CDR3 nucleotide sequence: TGTGCCAGCAGCTTAGGACTACTATCCTACAATGAGCAGTTCTTC. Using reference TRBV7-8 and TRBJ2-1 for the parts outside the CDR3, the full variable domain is GAGVSQSPRYKVAKRGQDVALRCDPISGHVSLFWYQQALGQGPEFLTYFQNEAQLDKSGLPSDRFFAERPEGSVSTLKIQRTQQEDSAVYLCASSLGLLSYNEQFFGPGTRLTVL.